This entry lists 26 T cell receptor beta chains sequenced from one sample in a study of blood T cell repertoires in COVID-19. Clones were read by immunoSEQ multiplex PCR, and TCRdb kept only the in-frame ones, dropping some. Among around 11,000 clones listed, 70% to 90% were seen once. What was sequenced was peripheral blood. The receptors were gathered from a man aged 25-45 years with active or convalescent COVID-19.

This chain joins TRBV25-1 and TRBJ1-4, with 10 bases lining up with TRBD1. Germline CDR1 reads MGHDK; CDR2 reads SYGVNS. The CDR3 runs to 16 residues. The V gene end was trimmed by 6 bases and the J gene end by 6 bases; junction bases not matched to a gene: 10. The CDR3 spells CASSASPGTGDEKLFF. DNA of the CDR3: TGTGCCAGCAGCGCCTCACCCGGGACAGGGGATGAAAAACTGTTTTTT.

This clone was recorded once. The chain joins TRBV3-1 (or the pseudogene TRBV3-2) to TRBJ2-5, with 7 bases that match TRBD2. The V gene's germline CDR1 is LGHDT and CDR2 YNNKEL (reference sequence). The CDR3 loop spans 17 amino acids. The ends lost 0 bases at V and 0 bases at J; junction bases unmatched: 7. For the CDR3, the DNA is TGTGCCAGCAGCCAAGATAGGGGAGCGGGGCACCAAGAGACCCAGTACTTC. Translated, it gives CASSQDRGAGHQETQYF.

The V gene is TRBV12-3 or TRBV12-4, the J gene TRBJ2-2; weak D call: TRBD2 (6 bases). CDR3 length equals 13 residues. Trimming cost V 3 bases and J 6 bases, with 8 bases left between them. DNA for the CDR3: TGTGCCAGCAGTTTCGGGGGTTCCGGGGAGCTGTTTTTT. Its translation: CASSFGGSGELFF.

The CDR3 DNA sequence: TGTGCCATCAGTGGACCGGACAGCTATGGCTACACCTTC. Translation: CAISGPDSYGYTF. J is TRBJ1-2 and V is TRBV10-3; D is perhaps TRBD1 (6 bases). Trimming cost V 4 bases and J 4 bases, with 10 bases left between them. Germline V gives CDR1 ENHRY, CDR2 SYGVKD. The CDR3 contains 13 residues.

In this sample, this clone turned up once. The chain couples TRBV6-5 to TRBJ2-3; possibly TRBD1 for D (6 bases). V shed 5 bases and J shed 4 bases, with 13 bases lying between them. CDR3 length: 14 amino acids. Germline values: CDR1 MNHEY, CDR2 SVGAGI. For the CDR3, the DNA is TGTGCCAGCAGTCCTACGGCAGGGGCAGATACGCAGTATTTT. Amino acid sequence: CASSPTAGADTQYF.

This clone qualifies as medium-sized (0.01 to 0.1%). This chain links TRBV19 with TRBJ1-6; D is possibly TRBD1 (6 bases). V lost 6 bases, J lost 8 bases, and 14 bases lay in between. The V gene's germline CDR1 is LNHDA and CDR2 SQIVND (reference sequence). The CDR3 length is 14 residues. The CDR3, as DNA: TGTGCCAGTAGGCCGATAGGGGGGGATTCACCCCTCCACTTT. Amino acids: CASRPIGGDSPLHF.

This clone was seen a single time. The rearrangement uses TRBV2 and TRBJ2-2; D is perhaps TRBD1 (6 bases). Germline CDR1 SNHLY, CDR2 FYNNEI. The CDR3 length is 14 residues. The V gene lost 2 bases and the J gene lost 4 bases, with 8 bases spanning the gap. The CDR3 coding sequence is TGTGCCAGCAGTGAACAGGGGATCACCGGGGAGCTGTTTTTT. This sequence encodes CASSEQGITGELFF.

The J gene is TRBJ2-3, the V gene TRBV10-2; 15 nucleotides match TRBD2. CDR1 and CDR2 from the germline V gene are WSHSY and SAAADI. Trimming cost V 2 bases and J 1 base; bases outside gene matches: 4. The CDR3 has 18 residues. The CDR3 sequence: CASSETGLAGGGTDTQYF. The DNA of the CDR3 is TGCGCCAGCAGTGAGACGGGACTAGCGGGGGGCGGCACAGATACGCAGTATTTT.

CDR3: CASSSSGGLNEQFF. In DNA form, the CDR3 reads TGTGCCAGCAGTTCTAGCGGGGGTCTAAATGAGCAGTTCTTC. The rearrangement joins TRBV6-2 or TRBV6-3 to TRBJ2-1; 10 bases line up with TRBD2. This CDR3 has 14 amino acids. CDR1 and CDR2 from the germline V gene are MNHEY and SVGEGT. V was clipped by 4 bases and J by 7 bases; unmatched bases: 4.

This chain joins TRBV9 and TRBJ1-4; the D is unclear. Trimming took 4 bases from V and 6 from J, leaving 13 bases between them. Germline V gene sequence: CDR1 SGDLS, CDR2 YYNGEE. The CDR3 consists of 14 residues. CDR3 amino acids: CASSLHRADEKLFF. CDR3 sequence (DNA): TGTGCCAGCAGCCTACACAGAGCGGATGAAAAACTGTTTTTT.

V and J are TRBV6-1 and TRBJ2-7; 8 bases fit TRBD2. Germline CDR1 is MNHNS and CDR2 is SASEGT. The CDR3 runs 16 residues. Trimming at V came to 4 bases and at J to 2 bases, leaving 10 bases not matched to a gene. The CDR3: CASSAGAGASPYEQYV. As DNA, the CDR3 is TGTGCCAGCAGTGCCGGAGCGGGGGCAAGTCCCTACGAGCAGTACGTC.

CDR3 coding DNA: TGTGCCAGCAGCTTGGACAGGGGATCCGAGCAGTACTTC. It is translated as CASSLDRGSEQYF. V is TRBV7-3 and J is TRBJ2-7, with 9 bases lining up with TRBD1. J gave up 6 bases and V 3 bases, and 3 bases lay outside the gene matches. The CDR3 contains 13 residues. The germline CDR1 and CDR2 sequences are SGHTA and FQGTGA.

This rearrangement joins TRBV9 to TRBJ2-4, with a tentative D call TRBD1 (5 bases). V shed 1 base and J shed 0 bases, with 14 bases lying between them. Germline-derived CDR1 and CDR2 are SGDLS and YYNGEE. The CDR3 has 17 amino acids. DNA for the CDR3: TGTGCCAGCAGCGTATCCGACAGCGATCTAGCCAAAAACATTCAGTACTTC. Amino acid sequence: CASSVSDSDLAKNIQYF.

J is TRBJ1-4 and V is TRBV29-1; no reliable D call. Trimming shortened V by 4 bases and J by 8 bases, and 17 bases separated the two germline ends. Germline V gene lookup returns CDR1 SQVTM and CDR2 ANQGSEA. The CDR3 length is 14 residues. DNA for the CDR3: TGCAGCGTTGTGCAGGAGGCGATAGGGGAAAAACTGTTTTTT. Amino acid sequence: CSVVQEAIGEKLFF.

The gene calls are TRBV6-5 and TRBJ2-3; the match to TRBD2 covers 11 bases. V was pared by 2 bases and J by 5 bases, with 6 bases of the junction left unmatched. The germline V gene encodes CDR1 MNHEY and CDR2 SVGAGI. The CDR3 contains 16 residues. CDR3 region: CASSYGSGGARDTQYF. CDR3 DNA: TGTGCCAGCAGTTACGGTAGCGGGGGGGCTAGAGATACGCAGTATTTT.

V and J are TRBV12-3 or TRBV12-4 and TRBJ1-5; maybe TRBD1 (6 bases). The V gene lost 6 bases and the J gene lost 5 bases, with 8 bases spanning the gap. This CDR3 has 12 residues. The CDR3 sequence: CASRSGDQPQHF. CDR3 sequence (DNA): TGTGCCAGCAGGTCAGGGGATCAGCCCCAGCATTTT.

CDR3 sequence (DNA): TGTGCCAGCAGTGCGGGACGGACTCAGCCCCAGCATTTT. Its protein is CASSAGRTQPQHF. The V and J genes are TRBV12-3 or TRBV12-4 and TRBJ1-5; D might be TRBD1 (5 bases). V was trimmed by 5 bases and J by 6 bases, leaving 11 bases between them. The CDR3 spans 13 residues.

This clone has a handful of counts. This chain joins TRBV7-9 and TRBJ2-1; 9 bases line up with TRBD2. The CDR3 covers 15 residues. Per the germline V gene, CDR1 is SEHNR and CDR2 is FQNEAQ (reference sequence). V trimming: 5 bases; J trimming: 10 bases; junction bases outside the gene matches: 12. The CDR3 reads CASSAGGLASREQFF. As DNA, the CDR3 is TGTGCCAGCAGCGCCGGGGGACTAGCTTCACGAGAGCAGTTCTTC.

The gene calls are TRBV5-1 and TRBJ1-2, with D possibly matching TRBD1 (6 bases). This CDR3 comprises 14 residues. Deletions cut 4 bases from V and 6 bases from J, with 16 bases between. The V gene's germline CDR1 is SGHRS and CDR2 YFSETQ. The CDR3 DNA reads as TGCGCCAGCAGCATTCTCCCAGGGGATGATGGCTACACCTTC. Amino acid sequence: CASSILPGDDGYTF.

The chain recombines TRBV3-1 (or the pseudogene TRBV3-2) with TRBJ1-1; 8 bases agree with TRBD1. The V segment lost 3 bases and the J segment 10 bases; nucleotides outside the gene matches: 10. The CDR3 has 14 residues. CDR1 LGHDT and CDR2 YNNKEL come from the germline V gene (reference sequence). CDR3 DNA: TGTGCCAGCAGCCAGGGGGCGGACAGGGTGGCAGCTTTCTTT. It encodes CASSQGADRVAAFF.

V is TRBV7-9 and J is TRBJ1-6, with 7 bases that match TRBD1. The CDR3 totals 16 residues. Losses at the gene ends were 4 bases for V and 6 bases for J; bases not matched to a gene: 9. Looked up from germline, CDR1 is SEHNR and CDR2 is FQNEAQ (reference sequence). CDR3 protein: CASSSTDRAGNSPLHF. The CDR3 coding sequence is TGTGCCAGCAGCTCAACCGACAGGGCGGGTAATTCACCCCTCCACTTT.

This clone occurred once. The chain employs TRBV19 and TRBJ1-5; 7 bases map to TRBD1. The CDR3 is 15 residues long. Germline V gives CDR1 LNHDA, CDR2 SQIVND (reference sequence). The trim removed 0 bases at V and 3 bases at J, leaving 2 bases unmatched. The CDR3, as DNA: TGTGCCAGTAGTATAGACAGGGGGACCAATCAGCCCCAGCATTTT. Residues: CASSIDRGTNQPQHF.

The CDR3 is CASSVEVAGGTQYF. CDR3 nucleotide sequence: TGTGCCAGCAGCGTAGAGGTAGCCGGCGGGACCCAGTACTTC. This chain uses TRBV9 with TRBJ2-5; no reliable D call. This CDR3 has 14 residues. Germline CDR1 SGDLS, CDR2 YYNGEE. Trimming shortened V by 0 bases and J by 7 bases, and 13 bases separated the two germline ends.

The J gene is TRBJ2-7, the V gene TRBV4-1; no firm D call. CDR3 length: 15 amino acids. CDR1 is MGHRA and CDR2 is YSYEKL in the germline V gene. V was pared by 2 bases and J by 0 bases, with 11 bases between. DNA of the CDR3: TGCGCCAGCAGCCAACTGCCAGGAACCTCCTACGAGCAGTACGTC. Protein: CASSQLPGTSYEQYV.

The rearrangement uses TRBV6-5 and TRBJ1-2; the D is unclear. The CDR3 consists of 13 residues. V lost 0 bases and J lost 8, with 10 bases in between. The V gene's germline CDR1 is MNHEY and CDR2 SVGAGI. The CDR3 DNA is TGTGCCAGCAGTTACTCGATGGCGGGAGGCTACACCTTC. Residues: CASSYSMAGGYTF.

The chain is built from TRBV7-9 and TRBJ2-7; unclear D gene. The germline gives CDR1 SEHNR, CDR2 FQNEAQ (reference sequence). With 1 base removed from V and 4 bases from J, the gap between germline ends came to 8 bases. The CDR3 runs 13 residues. The CDR3 is CASSLGALYEQYF. In DNA form, the CDR3 reads TGTGCCAGCAGCTTAGGCGCTCTATACGAGCAGTACTTC.